Listed here are 3 T cell receptor beta chains from one sample, sequenced in a study of T cells expressing NK-cell markers. TCRdb re-called the 5' RACE reads and shows each CDR3 protein once, DNA omitted. Its table lists roughly 380,000 distinct CDR3 sequences. Sequenced sample: blood T cells: a sorted CD56 or NKG2C T cell subset, CD4+ or CD8+ T cells, or bulk PBMC T cells (not recorded which). The receptor set was obtained from a man aged 18-70 years in good health.

The genes are TRBV5-1 and TRBJ2-1; there is no DNA to check the TCRdb D call of TRBD2. The CDR3 has 13 amino acids. Looked up from germline, CDR1 is SGHRS and CDR2 is YFSETQ. The CDR3 reads CASRAGNYNEQFF.

The V and J genes are TRBV3-1 and TRBJ1-1. The CDR3 covers 13 residues. Looked up from germline, CDR1 is LGHDT and CDR2 is YNNKEL (reference sequence). The CDR3 spells CASSRTMTAEAFF. Combining the CDR3 with reference TRBV3-1 and TRBJ1-1 gives the whole variable domain DTAVSQTPKYLVTQMGNDKSIKCEQNLGHDTMYWYKQDSKKFLKIMFSYNNKELIINETVPNRFSPKSPDKAHLNLHINSLELGDSAVYFCASSRTMTAEAFFGQGTRLTVV.

The J gene is TRBJ2-7, the V gene TRBV6-4; the TRBD2 assignment by TCRdb is unverifiable without DNA. Germline lookup yields CDR1 MRHNA and CDR2 SNTAGT. CDR3 length equals 12 residues. CDR3 in amino acids: CASSTRRYEQYF.